This T cell receptor beta chain stems from a study of low-dose radiotherapy and immunotherapy resistance in tumors. In the study overall: Every two weeks, cyclophosphamide 200 mg/m2 was infused one day before radiation plus immunotherapy.

Priming of first-strand cDNA relied on TRAV- and TRBV-specific primers (covering alpha and beta chains). The TCRs were subjected to amplification over about 19 PCR cycles employing a constant-region primer in conjunction with a V-primer adapter. Isolated mRNA underwent amplification by in vitro transcription. TCRdb re-analysed the reads in MiXCR, keeping a single row per CDR3 protein. The sample comprises approximately 90,000 distinct CDR3 sequences, over 15% of which are singletons, and approximately 2.8% rests with the top ten. In regard to this clonotype: This likely came from a read error, as a far larger clone is one base away.

Noted time point: before trial treatment. This CDR3 spans 15 amino acids. Germline V gives CDR1 PRHDT, CDR2 FYEKMQ (reference sequence). With 11 bases clipped from V and 3 bases from J, the junction kept 13 bases outside the gene matches. The sample consisted of PBMCs, taken before treatment. The origin of this receptor is a male donor with prostate cancer. This chain links TRBV13 with TRBJ2-7; TRBD1 aligns across 10 bases. CDR3 protein: CAASGRGTGVYEQYF. The CDR3 nucleotides read TGTGCCGCCAGCGGAAGAGGGACAGGGGTCTACGAGCAGTACTTC.